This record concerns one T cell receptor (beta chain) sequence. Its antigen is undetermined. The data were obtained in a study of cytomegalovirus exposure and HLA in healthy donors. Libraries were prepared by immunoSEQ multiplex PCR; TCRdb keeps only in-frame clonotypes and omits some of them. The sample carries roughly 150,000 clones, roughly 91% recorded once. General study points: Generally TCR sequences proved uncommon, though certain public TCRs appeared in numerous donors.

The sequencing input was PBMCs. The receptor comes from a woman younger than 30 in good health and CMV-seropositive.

The CDR3, as DNA: TGCGCCAGCAGCTTGGCGCTAGCCTATGAGCAGTTCTTC. Translating it yields CASSLALAYEQFF. The genes are TRBV5-1 and TRBJ2-1; a weak D match, TRBD2 (5 bases). This CDR3 is built from 13 residues. Looked up from germline, CDR1 is SGHRS and CDR2 is YFSETQ. Trimming took off 0 bases at V and 8 bases at J, with 9 bases between the two ends.